The 24 T cell receptor beta chains below were found in one sample sequenced in a study of cytomegalovirus exposure and HLA in healthy donors. Primers included in the PCR were 60 Vbeta and 13 Jbeta primers. Generated by immunoSEQ multiplex PCR, the TCRdb table keeps only in-frame clones and is missing some. The table records 160,000 or so clones, about three quarters of them present only once. Sequencing input: PBMCs. Receptor source: a young woman in good health and CMV-seronegative.

The J gene is TRBJ2-7, the V gene TRBV29-1; possibly TRBD2 for D (6 bases). CDR3 length: 13 amino acids. The ends were cut back, 7 bases at V and 0 bases at J, with 13 bases in the middle. CDR1 SQVTM and CDR2 ANQGSEA come from the germline V gene. This CDR3 is CSAPGRSSYEQYF. CDR3 coding DNA: TGCAGCGCCCCGGGGAGGAGCTCCTACGAGCAGTACTTC.

Only a few counts were recorded for this clone. This chain joins TRBV9 and TRBJ1-1, with 10 nucleotides matching TRBD1. The germline V gene has CDR1 SGDLS and CDR2 YYNGEE. V lost 1 base to trimming and J lost 5 bases; unmatched junction nucleotides: 5. This CDR3 contains 15 residues. The CDR3 loop is CASSVSSGQGTEAFF. CDR3 DNA sequence: TGTGCCAGCAGCGTATCCTCGGGACAGGGGACTGAAGCTTTCTTT. The full variable domain, rest sourced from reference TRBV9 and TRBJ1-1, is DSGVTQTPKHLITATGQRVTLRCSPRSGDLSVYWYQQSLDQGLQFLIQYYNGEERAKGNILERFSAQQFPDLHSELNLSSLELGDSALYFCASSVSSGQGTEAFFGQGTRLTVV.

The chain has TRBV5-6 and TRBJ1-4; 7 bases align to TRBD1. From germline, CDR1 is SGHDT and CDR2 YYEEEE. This CDR3 is 16 amino acids long. J gave up 8 bases and V 3 bases, and 13 bases lay outside the gene matches. The CDR3 loop reads CASSSPTGAVREKLFF. The CDR3 DNA sequence: TGTGCCAGCAGCTCACCAACAGGGGCGGTTCGGGAAAAACTGTTTTTT.

The chain links TRBV9 to TRBJ2-5; 7 bases line up with TRBD2. The J call is in doubt because the DNA end fits TRBJ2-7 better. This CDR3 has 15 residues. CDR1 is SGDLS and CDR2 is YYNGEE in the germline V gene. For the CDR3, the DNA is TGTGCCAGCAGCGTAGGTGGTCTTGGGGGGGACGAGCAGTACTTC. Protein: CASSVGGLGGDEQYF.

This chain links TRBV6-1 with TRBJ2-7; tentatively, D is TRBD1 (5 bases). From germline, CDR1 is MNHNS and CDR2 SASEGT. The CDR3 spans 15 residues. V was cut by 3 bases and J by 6 bases, with 18 bases left in between. As DNA, the CDR3 is TGTGCCAGCAGTGATATGGGGCACCTCTCCCTCGAGCAGTACTTC. It codes for CASSDMGHLSLEQYF.

The genes are TRBV27 and TRBJ1-6; 7 bases are a match to TRBD1. Germline lookup yields CDR1 MNHEY and CDR2 SMNVEV (reference sequence). CDR3 length: 14 amino acids. Germline trimming cut 7 bases from V and 5 bases from J; bases unmatched to any gene: 5. Here the CDR3 reads CASKMQGDNSPLHF. DNA of the CDR3: TGTGCCAGCAAGATGCAGGGGGATAATTCACCCCTCCACTTT.

Within the sample, this clone is medium-sized. DNA of the CDR3: TGTGCCAGCAGTTTCAAACCGGACAGCTCCTACGAGCAGTACTTC. Translation: CASSFKPDSSYEQYF. The rearrangement links TRBV6-5 to TRBJ2-7, with D perhaps TRBD1 (6 bases). Trimming took off 4 bases at V and 0 bases at J, with 13 bases between the two ends. Germline values: CDR1 MNHEY, CDR2 SVGAGI. The CDR3 length is 15 residues.

This clone has just a few counts. V and J are TRBV7-3 and TRBJ2-2; no reliable D call. V was trimmed by 3 bases and J by 1 base, leaving 9 bases between them. Per germline, CDR1 SGHTA and CDR2 FQGTGA. CDR3 length: 15 amino acids. CDR3 DNA: TGTGCCAGCAGCTTTACCCCAGAGAACACCGGGGAGCTGTTTTTT. Translation: CASSFTPENTGELFF.

The chain recombines TRBV7-3 with TRBJ1-2; a possible D gene is TRBD1 (6 bases). CDR1 and CDR2 (germline): SGHTA, FQGTGA. The CDR3 spans 15 residues. V was pared by 2 bases and J by 5 bases, with 15 bases between. CDR3 nucleotide sequence: TGTGCCAGCAGCTTATCAAGGGACACCCATTATGGCTACACCTTC. It yields the protein CASSLSRDTHYGYTF.

The gene calls are TRBV18 and TRBJ1-6; TRBD1 matches 9 bases. Germline V gene data show CDR1 as KGHSH and CDR2 as LQKENI. Trimming took 4 bases from V and 1 from J; bases not matched to a gene: 5. The length of the CDR3 is 17 residues. CDR3 bases: TGTGCCAGCTCACTTGCGGGACAGGGTTCCTATAATTCACCCCTCCACTTT. It codes for CASSLAGQGSYNSPLHF.

This sequence joins TRBV27 and TRBJ1-6; 8 positions agree with TRBD1. This CDR3 spans 15 amino acids. In germline, CDR1 is MNHEY, CDR2 SMNVEV (reference sequence). V dropped 4 bases and J dropped 6; count of bases not matched to a gene: 5. CDR3 coding DNA: TGTGCCAGCAGTTCAGACAGGGGTCCTAATTCACCCCTCCACTTT. Its protein product is CASSSDRGPNSPLHF.

V is TRBV28 and J is TRBJ1-5; D is uncertain. The CDR3 loop spans 12 amino acids. V lost 6 bases and J lost 0, with 3 bases in between. Looked up from germline, CDR1 is MDHEN and CDR2 is SYDVKM. The CDR3, as DNA: TGTGCCAGCAGGAGTAGCAATCAGCCCCAGCATTTT. It is translated as CASRSSNQPQHF.

The V call is TRBV28, the J call TRBJ1-4; tentatively, D is TRBD1 (5 bases). In germline, CDR1 is MDHEN, CDR2 SYDVKM. The ends were cut back, 5 bases at V and 3 bases at J, with 19 bases in the middle. This CDR3 is built from 17 residues. The CDR3 protein is CASSPTRGFSANEKLFF. CDR3 DNA sequence: TGTGCCAGCAGTCCCACCCGGGGGTTCTCGGCTAATGAAAAACTGTTTTTT.

The CDR3: CASSGNSGGAYNEQFF. Here the CDR3 DNA reads TGTGCCAGCAGTGGAAATAGCGGGGGGGCCTACAATGAGCAGTTCTTC. The chain links TRBV6-1 to TRBJ2-1; 11 nucleotides match TRBD2. V lost 4 bases, J lost 2 bases, and 4 bases stayed unmatched. There are 16 residues in the CDR3. CDR1 and CDR2 from the germline V gene are MNHNS and SASEGT.

This sequence joins TRBV6-1 and TRBJ1-5; TRBD1 might be the D (5 bases). Germline V lookup: CDR1 MNHNS, CDR2 SASEGT. V gave up 0 bases and J gave up 3 bases, with 9 bases separating them. The CDR3 totals 15 residues. CDR3 region: CASSEAAGHNQPQHF. CDR3 DNA: TGTGCCAGCAGTGAAGCGGCAGGGCACAATCAGCCCCAGCATTTT.

The chain has TRBV10-3 and TRBJ1-1; 8 bases are shared with TRBD1. The CDR3 length is 15 residues. The trim removed 11 bases at V and 3 bases at J, leaving 14 bases unmatched. Germline CDR1 ENHRY, CDR2 SYGVKD. The CDR3 region is CASGQGPVQDTEAFF. The CDR3 bases are TGTGCCTCCGGACAGGGACCTGTTCAGGACACTGAAGCTTTCTTT.

The rearrangement uses TRBV30 and TRBJ2-5, with TRBD2 matching 13 bases. Germline V gene lookup returns CDR1 GTSNPN and CDR2 SVGIG (reference sequence). CDR3 length equals 15 residues. Germline trimming cut 3 bases from V and 12 bases from J; bases unmatched to any gene: 13. CDR3 amino acids: CAWSHIGLAGVGEYF. The CDR3 region has the DNA TGTGCCTGGAGCCACATAGGACTAGCGGGGGTTGGCGAGTACTTC.

J is TRBJ2-7 and V is TRBV10-1; a weak D match, TRBD2 (6 bases). The germline V gene has CDR1 WNHNN and CDR2 SYGVQD (reference sequence). The CDR3 covers 16 residues. V was clipped by 7 bases and J by 0 bases, with 19 bases between them. The CDR3 loop is CASTEYWRGSSYEQYF. The CDR3 region has the DNA TGCGCCAGCACCGAGTATTGGCGGGGTAGCTCCTACGAGCAGTACTTC.

V usage is TRBV7-9 and J usage is TRBJ2-1, with TRBD2 matching over 7 bases. The CDR3 is made up of 15 amino acids. The germline CDR1 and CDR2 sequences are SEHNR and FQNEAQ (reference sequence). J was trimmed by 2 bases and V by 5 bases; bases with no gene match: 6. CDR3 sequence reads: CASSARDYPYNEQFF. The DNA of the CDR3 is TGTGCCAGCAGCGCACGGGACTATCCCTACAATGAGCAGTTCTTC.

This chain connects TRBV12-5 to TRBJ2-1; a possible D gene is TRBD1 (6 bases). The germline gives CDR1 LGHNT, CDR2 FRNRAP. Trimming took off 2 bases at V and 4 bases at J, with 9 bases between the two ends. This CDR3 comprises 14 residues. The chain's CDR3 is CASGLPGVYNEQFF. The CDR3 DNA reads as TGTGCTAGTGGTTTGCCAGGGGTTTACAATGAGCAGTTCTTC.

This sequence joins TRBV29-1 and TRBJ1-1, with D unresolved. The CDR3 runs to 13 residues. The germline CDR1 and CDR2 sequences are SQVTM and ANQGSEA. Trimming removed 6 bases from V and 5 bases from J, with 16 bases in between. DNA for the CDR3: TGCAGCGTGACGAAGCGACTTGGTACTGAAGCTTTCTTT. This codes for CSVTKRLGTEAFF. Variable domain in full (rest from reference TRBV29-1 and TRBJ1-1): SAVISQKPSRDICQRGTSLTIQCQVDSQVTMMFWYRQQPGQSLTLIATANQGSEATYESGFVIDKFPISRPNLTFSTLTVSNMSPEDSSIYLCSVTKRLGTEAFFGQGTRLTVV.

The rearrangement joins TRBV11-2 to TRBJ1-1, with D unclear. Germline CDR1 reads SGHAT; CDR2 reads FQNNGV. The CDR3 runs to 13 residues. V lost 1 base and J 7 bases, leaving 10 bases between the germline ends. The CDR3 DNA reads as TGTGCCAGCAGCTTAGCCGTGGGAGGTGAAGCTTTCTTT. Translation: CASSLAVGGEAFF.

This clone was detected only a few times. This rearrangement joins TRBV30 to TRBJ1-1; D is unclear. CDR3 size: 11 residues. Germline values: CDR1 GTSNPN, CDR2 SVGIG (reference sequence). Trimming cost V 5 bases and J 0 bases, with 4 bases left between them. The CDR3 protein is CAWQVNTEAFF. As DNA, the CDR3 is TGTGCCTGGCAGGTGAACACTGAAGCTTTCTTT.

The rearrangement uses TRBV12-5 and TRBJ2-3, with 7 bases that match TRBD2. The V gene end was trimmed by 2 bases and the J gene end by 3 bases; junction bases not matched to a gene: 11. Germline lookup yields CDR1 LGHNT and CDR2 FRNRAP. The length of the CDR3 is 17 residues. The CDR3 reads CASGLWGTTKRTDTQYF. The CDR3 DNA sequence: TGTGCTAGTGGTTTGTGGGGGACTACGAAGAGGACAGATACGCAGTATTTT.